This entry lists 17 T cell receptor beta chains sequenced from one sample in a study of CD8 T cells in Susac syndrome. RNA totalling roughly 0.45 to 1 ug underwent reverse transcription with random hexamers. TCRdb ran MiXCR on the immunoSEQ multiplex PCR reads and lists one entry per CDR3 protein. Among some 150,000 distinct CDR3 sequences listed, approximately 96% were seen once. Sequencing was done on a sample of CD8+ T cells from PBMCs. All receptors derive from a human donor with multiple sclerosis.

V and J are TRBV7-9 and TRBJ2-2; D perhaps matches TRBD2 (5 bases). Trimming shortened V by 4 bases and J by 6 bases, and 9 bases separated the two germline ends. Germline-derived CDR1 and CDR2 are SEHNR and FQNEAQ (reference sequence). CDR3 length equals 13 residues. The CDR3 region is CASSSPAAGELFF. For the CDR3, the DNA is TGTGCCAGCAGCTCCCCAGCGGCCGGGGAGCTGTTTTTT.

The chain has TRBV7-9 and TRBJ2-2; TRBD2 might be the D (6 bases). Germline lookup yields CDR1 SEHNR and CDR2 FQNEAQ (reference sequence). V was cut by 5 bases and J by 0 bases, with 13 bases left in between. CDR3 length equals 16 residues. The CDR3 DNA follows: TGTGCCAGCAGCCATACCGGACTATCGAACACCGGGGAGCTGTTTTTT. The encoded protein is CASSHTGLSNTGELFF.

The CDR3: CSARGIFVPGPHYEQYF. The CDR3 DNA is TGCAGTGCTAGAGGGATTTTTGTTCCCGGGCCCCATTACGAGCAGTACTTC. The V gene is TRBV20-1, the J gene TRBJ2-7; D remains ambiguous. V lost 1 base to trimming and J lost 4 bases, with 23 bases between them. This CDR3 contains 17 residues. CDR1 and CDR2 from the germline V gene are DFQATT and SNEGSKA (reference sequence).

This clonotype was found once. The chain couples TRBV19 to TRBJ2-7, with 7 bases identical to TRBD2. CDR1 is LNHDA and CDR2 is SQIVND in the germline V gene (reference sequence). This CDR3 has 15 residues. J was trimmed by 0 bases and V by 8 bases; bases with no gene match: 10. Here the CDR3 reads CASSSSGLSSYEQYF. DNA of the CDR3: TGTGCCAGTTCTTCTAGCGGCCTTAGCTCCTACGAGCAGTACTTC.

The sample holds one count of this clonotype. The chain uses TRBV3-1 and TRBJ2-2; the D gene is possibly TRBD1 (5 bases). The CDR3 covers 20 residues. Trimming stripped 0 bases from V and 4 bases from J, with 24 bases between. The germline CDR1 and CDR2 sequences are LGHDT and YNNKEL (reference sequence). The CDR3 DNA is TGTGCCAGCAGCCAAGAGGTATCAGGGATTGCCTCAAGAAGCACCGGGGAGCTGTTTTTT. Its protein product is CASSQEVSGIASRSTGELFF.

This CDR3 is CASSLEARASYGYTF. DNA of the CDR3: TGTGCCAGCAGCCTAGAAGCCCGGGCCTCCTATGGCTACACCTTC. V usage is TRBV3-1 and J usage is TRBJ1-2; D gene uncertain. CDR1 and CDR2 (germline): LGHDT, YNNKEL (reference sequence). The CDR3 totals 15 residues. The ends were cut back, 4 bases at V and 4 bases at J, with 16 bases in the middle.

V and J are TRBV28 and TRBJ2-5, with 7 bases lining up with TRBD2. The CDR3 contains 14 residues. The V gene end was trimmed by 6 bases and the J gene end by 2 bases; junction bases not matched to a gene: 6. Per germline, CDR1 MDHEN and CDR2 SYDVKM. This chain's CDR3 is CASRQAGLQETQYF. The CDR3, as DNA: TGTGCCAGCAGACAAGCGGGGCTGCAAGAGACCCAGTACTTC.

This clonotype appeared once. The chain combines TRBV28 with TRBJ2-3, with 9 bases aligning to TRBD1. Germline CDR1 reads MDHEN; CDR2 reads SYDVKM. The CDR3 totals 14 residues. J lost 13 bases, V lost 4 bases, and 12 bases had no gene match. The CDR3 sequence is CASSSWDRVAEEYF. The CDR3 nucleotides read TGTGCCAGCAGTTCTTGGGACAGGGTAGCTGAGGAGTATTTT.

This clonotype occurred once. The J gene is TRBJ2-1, the V gene TRBV2; 9 bases are shared with TRBD1. This CDR3 spans 14 amino acids. Germline-derived CDR1 and CDR2 are SNHLY and FYNNEI. With V trimmed by 6 bases and J by 7 bases, 7 bases remained unmatched. The chain's CDR3 is CASSSRDRENEQFF. DNA of the CDR3: TGTGCCAGCAGCTCACGGGACAGGGAAAATGAGCAGTTCTTC.

Worth noting for this clonotype: This likely comes from a read error, as the CDR3 has no conserved phenylalanine or tryptophan at its end. No DNA is shown, since the ends of the CDR3 on it are uncertain; the CDR3 is the one TCRdb lists. The chain uses TRBV19 and TRBJ1-1. The CDR3 is 12 residues long, counting both termini. The V gene's germline CDR1 is LNHDA and CDR2 SQIVND (reference sequence). The CDR3: CASSIGGDSEGL.

The CDR3 loop is CASSAPEGSNTGELFF. DNA for the CDR3: TGTGCCAGCAGCGCCCCCGAAGGCTCGAACACCGGGGAGCTGTTTTTT. The J gene is TRBJ2-2, the V gene TRBV9; no firm D call. CDR1 is SGDLS and CDR2 is YYNGEE in the germline V gene. Trimming left V 3 bases short and J 0 bases short, with 12 bases between. CDR3 length: 16 residues.

This rearrangement joins TRBV5-1 to TRBJ2-1, with TRBD2 matching 9 bases. The CDR3 is 15 residues long. Germline CDR1 and CDR2: SGHRS and YFSETQ. Trimming at V came to 5 bases and at J to 2 bases, leaving 5 bases not matched to a gene. The chain's CDR3 is CASRATSGPYNEQFF. The CDR3 DNA is TGCGCCAGCAGGGCGACTAGCGGACCCTACAATGAGCAGTTCTTC.

The chain has TRBV3-1 and TRBJ2-7, with D tentatively TRBD2 (5 bases). V was trimmed by 1 base and J by 0 bases, leaving 13 bases between them. CDR3 length: 16 residues. Looked up from germline, CDR1 is LGHDT and CDR2 is YNNKEL (reference sequence). CDR3 bases: TGTGCCAGCAGCCAAGGAGGAGGACTCACCTCCTACGAGCAGTACTTC. Protein sequence: CASSQGGGLTSYEQYF.

The chain employs TRBV28 and TRBJ2-5; TRBD1 matches at 8 bases. After removal of 6 bases from V and 6 bases from J, the junction contained 6 bases not matched to a gene. In germline, CDR1 is MDHEN, CDR2 SYDVKM. The CDR3 loop spans 13 amino acids. The CDR3: CASRRGQGKTQYF. The CDR3 DNA is TGTGCCAGCAGAAGAGGACAGGGCAAGACCCAGTACTTC.

This chain links TRBV5-6 with TRBJ2-7; 9 positions agree with TRBD1. The CDR3 has 15 amino acids. CDR1 is SGHDT, CDR2 YYEEEE, per germline. After removal of 2 bases from V and 2 bases from J, the junction contained 5 bases not matched to a gene. The CDR3 nucleotides read TGTGCCAGCAGCTTCGGGACAGGGAGCACCTACGAGCAGTACTTC. Its translation: CASSFGTGSTYEQYF. Filled out from reference TRBV5-6 and TRBJ2-7, the complete variable domain reads DAGVTQSPTHLIKTRGQQVTLRCSPKSGHDTVSWYQQALGQGPQFIFQYYEEEERQRGNFPDRFSGHQFPNYSSELNVNALLLGDSALYLCASSFGTGSTYEQYFGPGTRLTVT.

The chain couples TRBV12-3 or TRBV12-4 to TRBJ1-1, with D unclear. V lost 7 bases and J lost 4, with 13 bases in between. The CDR3 has 13 amino acids. CDR3: CASKTEGITEAFF. The CDR3 region has the DNA TGTGCCAGCAAAACGGAAGGGATCACTGAAGCTTTCTTT.

The rearrangement uses TRBV3-1 and TRBJ2-7; weak D call: TRBD2 (5 bases). The germline V gene has CDR1 LGHDT and CDR2 YNNKEL (reference sequence). V lost 5 bases, J lost 1 base, and 21 bases lay in between. The CDR3 spans 17 residues. The CDR3 region is CASSRLWGAEISYEQYF. The CDR3 DNA follows: TGTGCCAGCAGCAGGTTATGGGGAGCAGAAATTTCCTACGAGCAGTACTTC.